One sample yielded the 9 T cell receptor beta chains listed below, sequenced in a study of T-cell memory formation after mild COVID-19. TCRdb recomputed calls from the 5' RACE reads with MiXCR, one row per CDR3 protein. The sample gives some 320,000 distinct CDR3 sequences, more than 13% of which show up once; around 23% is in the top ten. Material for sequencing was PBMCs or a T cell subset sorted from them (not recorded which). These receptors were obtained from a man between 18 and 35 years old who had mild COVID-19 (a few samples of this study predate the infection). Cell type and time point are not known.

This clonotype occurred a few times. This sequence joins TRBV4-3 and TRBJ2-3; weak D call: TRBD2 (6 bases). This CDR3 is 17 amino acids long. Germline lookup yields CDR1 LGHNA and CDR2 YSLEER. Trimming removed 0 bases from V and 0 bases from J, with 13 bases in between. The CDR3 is CASSQDSQAGSTDTQYF. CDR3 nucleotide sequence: TGCGCCAGCAGCCAAGATTCCCAAGCGGGTAGCACAGATACGCAGTATTTT.

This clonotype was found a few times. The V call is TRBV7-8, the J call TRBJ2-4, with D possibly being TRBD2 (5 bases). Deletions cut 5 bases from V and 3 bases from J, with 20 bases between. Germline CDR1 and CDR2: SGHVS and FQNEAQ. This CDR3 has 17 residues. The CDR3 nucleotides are TGTGCCAGCAGCCCCACCATGGTACTAAGCGGCAAAAACATTCAGTACTTC. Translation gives CASSPTMVLSGKNIQYF.

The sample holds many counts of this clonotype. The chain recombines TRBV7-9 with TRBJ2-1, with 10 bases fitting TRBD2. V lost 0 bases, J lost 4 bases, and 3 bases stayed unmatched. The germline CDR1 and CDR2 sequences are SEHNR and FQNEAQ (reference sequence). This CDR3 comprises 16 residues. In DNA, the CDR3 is TGTGCCAGCAGCTTAGCCCTAGCGGGGGCGTACAATGAGCAGTTCTTC. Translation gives CASSLALAGAYNEQFF. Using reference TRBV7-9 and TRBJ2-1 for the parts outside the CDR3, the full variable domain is DTGVSQNPRHKITKRGQNVTFRCDPISEHNRLYWYRQTLGQGPEFLTYFQNEAQLEKSRLLSDRFSAERPKGSFSTLEIQRTEQGDSAMYLCASSLALAGAYNEQFFGPGTRLTVL.

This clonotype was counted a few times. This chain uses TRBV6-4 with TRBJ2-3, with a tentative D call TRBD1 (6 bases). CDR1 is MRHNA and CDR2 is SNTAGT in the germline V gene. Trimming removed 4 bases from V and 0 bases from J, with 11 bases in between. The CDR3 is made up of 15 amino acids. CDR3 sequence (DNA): TGTGCCAGCAGTGCCGGGACAAGAAGCACAGATACGCAGTATTTT. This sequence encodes CASSAGTRSTDTQYF.

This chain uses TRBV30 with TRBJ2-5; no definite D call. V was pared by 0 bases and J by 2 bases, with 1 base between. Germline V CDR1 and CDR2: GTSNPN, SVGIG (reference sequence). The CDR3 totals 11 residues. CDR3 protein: CAWSVQETQYF. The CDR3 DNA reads TGTGCCTGGAGTGTACAAGAGACCCAGTACTTC.

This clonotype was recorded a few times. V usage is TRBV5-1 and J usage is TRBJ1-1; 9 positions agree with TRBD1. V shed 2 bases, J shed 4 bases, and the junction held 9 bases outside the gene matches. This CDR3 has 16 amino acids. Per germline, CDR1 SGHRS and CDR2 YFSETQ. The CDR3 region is CASSFGQGREGTEAFF. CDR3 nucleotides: TGCGCCAGCAGCTTTGGACAGGGGAGAGAGGGCACTGAAGCTTTCTTT.

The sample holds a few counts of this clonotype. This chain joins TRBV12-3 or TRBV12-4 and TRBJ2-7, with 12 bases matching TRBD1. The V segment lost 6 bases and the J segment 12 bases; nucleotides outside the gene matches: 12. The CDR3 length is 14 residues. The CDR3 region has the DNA TGTGCCAGCAGCCCGACCGGGACAGGGGGCTCCGGGTACTTC. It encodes CASSPTGTGGSGYF.

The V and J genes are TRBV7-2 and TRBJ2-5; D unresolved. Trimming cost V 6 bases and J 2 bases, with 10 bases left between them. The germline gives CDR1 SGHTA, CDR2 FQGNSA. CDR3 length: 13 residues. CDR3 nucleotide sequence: TGTGCCAGCAGATTATCAATTCAAGAGACCCAGTACTTC. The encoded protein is CASRLSIQETQYF.

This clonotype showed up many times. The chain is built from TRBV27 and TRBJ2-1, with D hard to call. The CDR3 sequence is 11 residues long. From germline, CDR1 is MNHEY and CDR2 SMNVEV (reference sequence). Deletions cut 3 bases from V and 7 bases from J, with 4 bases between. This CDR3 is CASSFLNEQFF. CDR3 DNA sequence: TGTGCCAGCAGTTTTCTAAATGAGCAGTTCTTC.